The next 20 T cell receptor beta chains were all read from a single sample in a study of control samples from healthy donors and cancer patients. The data were produced by immunoSEQ multiplex PCR, yet TCRdb's version contains in-frame clones alone and is incomplete. The sample contains about 57,000 clones, approximately 90% of which appear only once. The sequencing sample was made of PBMCs. The receptors stem from a man aged 25-45 years with colorectal cancer.

V and J are TRBV4-3 and TRBJ2-3; D may be TRBD1 (6 bases). CDR3 length: 15 amino acids. V was clipped by 2 bases and J by 2 bases, with 11 bases between them. CDR1 LGHNA and CDR2 YSLEER come from the germline V gene. CDR3 residues: CASSQRDTHTDTQYF. CDR3 coding DNA: TGCGCCAGCAGCCAACGGGACACACACACAGATACGCAGTATTTT.

The chain employs TRBV11-2 and TRBJ1-3, with D maybe TRBD1 (5 bases). The V and J ends lost 5 bases and 0 bases respectively, with 14 bases between them. The germline CDR1 and CDR2 sequences are SGHAT and FQNNGV. This CDR3 has 16 residues. The CDR3: CASSPHRSPSGNTIYF. DNA of the CDR3: TGTGCCAGCAGCCCGCACAGGTCCCCCTCTGGAAACACCATATATTTT.

This CDR3 reads CASSAGTSGGAETQYF. CDR3 nucleotide sequence: TGTGCCAGCAGCGCAGGGACTAGCGGGGGGGCGGAGACCCAGTACTTC. The chain carries TRBV2 and TRBJ2-5; 16 bases match TRBD2. Germline trimming cut 6 bases from V and 5 bases from J; bases unmatched to any gene: 6. CDR3 length: 16 residues. CDR1 SNHLY and CDR2 FYNNEI come from the germline V gene.

The rearrangement joins TRBV19 to TRBJ2-4; D is possibly TRBD1 or TRBD2 (5 bases each). V was pared by 8 bases and J by 5 bases, with 13 bases between. This CDR3 is 13 amino acids long. Per germline, CDR1 LNHDA and CDR2 SQIVND (reference sequence). The CDR3 coding sequence is TGTGCCAGTGGCCGGGACCTCCAAAACATTCAGTACTTC. Protein product: CASGRDLQNIQYF.

The rearrangement uses TRBV5-5 and TRBJ2-7; 9 bases are shared with TRBD2. This CDR3 contains 17 residues. The J segment lost 2 bases and the V segment lost 4 bases, leaving 13 bases of the junction unmatched. Germline V gene sequence: CDR1 SGHKS, CDR2 YYEKEE (reference sequence). CDR3 protein: CASSPRLADGRAYEQYF. The CDR3 nucleotides read TGTGCCAGCAGCCCCCGACTAGCGGATGGGAGGGCCTACGAGCAGTACTTC.

There are a few counts of this clone. CDR3 loop: CASSQENIGIASDTQYF. CDR3 sequence (DNA): TGTGCCAGCAGCCAAGAAAATATCGGAATAGCGTCAGATACGCAGTATTTT. The rearrangement joins TRBV14 to TRBJ2-3; possible D gene TRBD2, 5 bases. CDR1 is SGHDN, CDR2 FVKESK, per germline. V dropped 0 bases and J dropped 4 bases, with 17 bases sitting between them. The CDR3 sequence is 17 residues long.

The genes are TRBV5-6 and TRBJ2-7, with TRBD2 as a possible D gene (6 bases). V lost 4 bases to trimming and J lost 3 bases, with 14 bases between them. The CDR3 extends over 14 amino acids. Germline lookup yields CDR1 SGHDT and CDR2 YYEEEE. The CDR3 spells CASSRGSAFYEQYF. The DNA of the CDR3 is TGTGCCAGCAGCCGGGGGAGTGCCTTCTACGAGCAGTACTTC.

This clone was picked up one time. The CDR3 coding sequence is TGTGCCAGCAGTTACGATGGGACGGTACCCCTTAAGCATTTT. Amino acid sequence: CASSYDGTVPLKHF. The J gene is TRBJ1-5, the V gene TRBV6-2 or TRBV6-3, with D possibly TRBD1 on 5 matching bases. The CDR3 totals 14 residues. From germline, CDR1 is MNHEY and CDR2 SVGEGT. The ends were cut back, 2 bases at V and 14 bases at J, with 19 bases in the middle.

The rearrangement joins TRBV6-5 to TRBJ2-3; 12 bases fit TRBD2. CDR1 and CDR2 from the germline V gene are MNHEY and SVGAGI. The CDR3 spans 15 residues. V shed 6 bases and J 10 bases; nucleotides not matched to a gene: 11. CDR3 bases: TGTGCCAGCAGCCGGACTAGCGGGGATATGAGGGCGCAGTATTTT. Protein: CASSRTSGDMRAQYF.

The gene calls are TRBV2 and TRBJ1-5; D is perhaps TRBD1 (5 bases). Germline values: CDR1 SNHLY, CDR2 FYNNEI. The length of the CDR3 is 14 residues. Trimming shortened V by 6 bases and J by 5 bases, and 14 bases separated the two germline ends. The chain's CDR3 is CASRRTTQDQPQHF. CDR3 nucleotides: TGTGCCAGCAGGCGGACAACGCAGGATCAGCCCCAGCATTTT.

The chain has TRBV6-5 and TRBJ1-2, with D possibly being TRBD1 (6 bases). Trimming took 0 bases from V and 3 from J, leaving 8 bases between them. This CDR3 region has 14 residues. CDR1 is MNHEY and CDR2 is SVGAGI in the germline V gene. This CDR3 reads CASSYSQGYYGYTF. The CDR3 nucleotides read TGTGCCAGCAGTTACTCTCAGGGGTACTATGGCTACACCTTC.

This chain connects TRBV13 to TRBJ1-1; 8 nucleotides agree with TRBD1. V gave up 5 bases and J gave up 5 bases; unmatched junction bases: 7. Germline lookup yields CDR1 PRHDT and CDR2 FYEKMQ (reference sequence). There are 14 residues in the CDR3. The CDR3 is CASSPGTGRTEAFF. DNA of the CDR3: TGTGCCAGCAGCCCCGGGACAGGAAGAACTGAAGCTTTCTTT.

The chain employs TRBV19 and TRBJ2-2, with D tentatively TRBD1 (7 bases). Trimming stripped 8 bases from V and 0 bases from J, with 10 bases between. This CDR3 spans 14 amino acids. The V gene's germline CDR1 is LNHDA and CDR2 SQIVND (reference sequence). DNA for the CDR3: TGTGCCAGTCGGGGGACAGCGAACACCGGGGAGCTGTTTTTT. Encoded protein: CASRGTANTGELFF.

The V gene is TRBV19, the J gene TRBJ1-5; 7 nucleotides line up with TRBD1. The V gene's germline CDR1 is LNHDA and CDR2 SQIVND (reference sequence). This CDR3 contains 17 residues. V gave up 3 bases and J gave up 1 base; unmatched junction bases: 9. CDR3 in DNA: TGTGCCAGTAGTATGTGGGCAGGGGACAGAAGCAATCAGCCCCAGCATTTT. Protein product: CASSMWAGDRSNQPQHF.

The chain employs TRBV7-6 and TRBJ2-7; no clear D gene. Germline loops: CDR1 SGHVS, CDR2 FNYEAQ. This CDR3 is built from 13 residues. V was pared by 4 bases and J by 5 bases, with 12 bases between. In DNA, the CDR3 is TGTGCCAGCAGCTCGACTTCTGGGAACGAGCAGTACTTC. Translated: CASSSTSGNEQYF.

V gene TRBV9 combines with J gene TRBJ1-1; D is perhaps TRBD1 (5 bases). Germline V gene sequence: CDR1 SGDLS, CDR2 YYNGEE. The CDR3 length is 14 residues. V lost 1 base and J 7 bases, leaving 14 bases between the germline ends. Here the CDR3 reads CASSVSGGASEAFF. CDR3 bases: TGTGCCAGCAGCGTATCCGGCGGGGCAAGTGAAGCTTTCTTT.

The CDR3 DNA reads as TGTGCCAGCAGCACCGGTAGGGCCGGGCAGTACTTC. It yields the protein CASSTGRAGQYF. The chain uses TRBV6-5 and TRBJ2-7; D uncertain. V lost 6 bases and J lost 9, with 15 bases in between. Looked up from germline, CDR1 is MNHEY and CDR2 is SVGAGI. The CDR3 has 12 residues.

The CDR3 coding sequence is TGTGCCAGCAGCCTTATCGGGGGGCTGCCTCCGAACACTGAAGCTTTCTTT. This codes for CASSLIGGLPPNTEAFF. The V gene is TRBV27, the J gene TRBJ1-1; D might be TRBD1 (6 bases). CDR3 length: 17 amino acids. The V end lost 6 bases, the J end lost 1 base, and 21 bases lay between the germline ends. Germline loops: CDR1 MNHEY, CDR2 SMNVEV (reference sequence).

V and J are TRBV2 and TRBJ2-6; possible D gene TRBD2, 5 bases. CDR3 length: 15 amino acids. The V gene's germline CDR1 is SNHLY and CDR2 FYNNEI. Trimming removed 8 bases at V and 4 bases at J, with 15 bases between. The CDR3 region is CASGRLGSGANVLTF. The CDR3, as DNA: TGTGCCAGCGGAAGGTTGGGGAGCGGGGCCAACGTCCTGACTTTC.

This chain joins TRBV7-9 and TRBJ2-2; D might be TRBD1 or TRBD2, each matching 5 bases. The V gene lost 5 bases and the J gene lost 5 bases, with 12 bases spanning the gap. The CDR3 runs 14 residues. Germline V gene lookup returns CDR1 SEHNR and CDR2 FQNEAQ (reference sequence). In nucleotides, the CDR3 is TGTGCCAGCAGCCCACCTGGGGGTACCGGGGAGCTGTTTTTT. Protein product: CASSPPGGTGELFF.